This paragraph reports one T cell receptor beta chain. This sample is drawn from a study of blood T cells in healthy people across ages. Primers used in a second PCR of about 6 to 11 cycles were a sample-barcoded 5' primer and a J-beta primer mix. The authors tagged each cDNA molecule using a template-switch adaptor with 12 random nucleotides. Via MiXCR, TCRdb re-called the 5' RACE reads, giving one row per CDR3 protein. The table records about 1.4 million distinct CDR3 sequences, 59% of them present only once. The sequence was collected from a man aged 18 to 30 in good health. Sequencing used blood.

CDR3 DNA sequence: TGTGCCAGCAGCTTAGACGGCGGGATAGCCAAAAACATTCAGTACTTC. This translates into CASSLDGGIAKNIQYF. This chain links TRBV7-2 with TRBJ2-4; D perhaps matches TRBD2 (6 bases). The ends were cut back, 1 base at V and 0 bases at J, with 10 bases in the middle. Germline loops: CDR1 SGHTA, CDR2 FQGNSA. The CDR3 spans 16 residues.